The source of this T cell receptor beta chain is a study of T cell changes during pregnancy in multiple sclerosis. The protocol was immunoSEQ multiplex PCR, while the TCRdb copy is restricted to in-frame clones and leaves out a portion. The data show approximately 51,000 clones, with approximately 92% seen just once and around 0.5% held by the top ten. CDR1 is SGHNT and CDR2 is YENEEA in the germline V gene. Trimming took 7 bases from V and 6 from J; bases not matched to a gene: 7. This CDR3 region has 13 residues. The clonotype originates from a female donor with multiple sclerosis, enrolled in a pregnancy study. Sample: CD4+ T cells from peripheral blood mononuclear cells, taken after pregnancy. The chain employs TRBV11-3 and TRBJ2-3, with 7 positions matching TRBD2. The chain's CDR3 is CASTSGGWDTQYF. The CDR3 DNA sequence: TGTGCCAGCACATCGGGGGGTTGGGATACGCAGTATTTT. Full variable domain (missing parts from reference TRBV11-3 and TRBJ2-3): EAGVVQSPRYKIIEKKQPVAFWCNPISGHNTLYWYLQNLGQGPELLIRYENEEAVDDSQLPKDRFSAERLKGVDSTLKIQPAELGDSAVYLCASTSGGWDTQYFGPGTRLTVL.